This T cell receptor (beta chain) was found in a study of cytomegalovirus exposure and HLA in healthy donors. Trimming removed 0 bases from V and 7 bases from J; junction bases left unmatched: 0. CDR1 and CDR2 (germline): KGHSH, LQKENI. CDR3 length: 13 amino acids. PCR was performed using 60 Vbeta and 13 Jbeta primers. Data came from immunoSEQ multiplex PCR; TCRdb stores just in-frame clones and leaves some out. The sample consists of roughly 120,000 clones, under 85% of them appearing once. V usage is TRBV18 and J usage is TRBJ2-1; TRBD1 agrees at 7 bases. Sequencing was done on a sample of PBMCs. This TCR was sampled from a woman in her late teens or twenties in good health and CMV-seronegative. CDR3 sequence (DNA): TGTGCCAGCTCACCACCGGACAGGAATGAGCAGTTCTTC. Translated, it gives CASSPPDRNEQFF. Full variable domain (rest looked up from reference TRBV18 and TRBJ2-1): NAGVMQNPRHLVRRRGQEARLRCSPMKGHSHVYWYRQLPEEGLKFMVYLQKENIIDESGMPKERFSAEFPKEGPSILRIQQVVRGDSAAYFCASSPPDRNEQFFGPGTRLTVL.